These T cell receptor beta chains were read from a single sample in a study of T cell responses to AZD1222 COVID-19 vaccine. The repertoire was sequenced with immunoSEQ multiplex PCR; TCRdb's copy has only in-frame clones and lacks some. The table has 80,000 to 90,000 clones, approximately 87% seen once. This specimen was peripheral blood, taken on day 0 of MenACWY control vaccination. These receptor sequences come from an adult in good health. Each CDR3 is given with its conserved first and last residue. D genes are given only for firm matches. Not all rows give a size; the values are once, few, many and, for expanded clones, a class.

d_call j_call clone_size v_call cdr3_aa cdr3_nt
. TRBJ1-2 . TRBV12-5 CASGLEVSHGYTF TGTGCTAGTGGTTTAGAGGTATCCCATGGCTACACCTTC
. TRBJ2-1 . TRBV7-2 CASSGRVNTGEQFF TGTGCCAGCAGCGGCCGAGTGAATACAGGAGAGCAGTTCTTC
. TRBJ1-2 . TRBV28 CASSLTSGAGYTF TGTGCCAGCAGTTTAACCTCAGGGGCTGGCTACACCTTC
TRBD1 TRBJ1-1 once TRBV5-1 CASSLATGGNTEAFF TGCGCCAGCAGCTTGGCCACAGGGGGCAACACTGAAGCTTTCTTT
. TRBJ1-2 . TRBV7-3 CASSLTPGANNYGYTF TGTGCCAGCAGCTTAACGCCGGGGGCGAACAACTATGGCTACACCTTC
TRBD1 TRBJ2-5 . TRBV27 CASSSPGQGTETQYF TGTGCCAGCAGTTCCCCGGGACAGGGGACAGAGACCCAGTACTTC
. TRBJ1-2 . TRBV20-1 CSASSPNYGYTF TGCAGTGCTAGTTCTCCTAACTATGGCTACACCTTC
TRBD1 TRBJ1-4 . TRBV19 CASSTQGNEKLFF TGTGCCAGTAGTACACAGGGGAATGAAAAACTGTTTTTT
. TRBJ2-2 . TRBV3-1/TRBV3-2 CASSQSTNTGELFF TGTGCCAGCAGCCAATCCACGAACACCGGGGAGCTGTTTTTT
. TRBJ1-3 few TRBV2 CASSDSGNTIYF TGTGCCAGCAGTGATTCTGGAAACACCATATATTTT
. TRBJ1-1 . TRBV5-1 CASSLALSDTEAFF TGCGCCAGCAGCTTGGCCCTATCGGACACTGAAGCTTTCTTT
. TRBJ2-5 few TRBV7-9 CASSLWWAWETQYF TGTGCCAGCAGCTTGTGGTGGGCCTGGGAGACCCAGTACTTC
TRBD1 TRBJ2-3 . TRBV7-9 CASSPRGQERGNTQYF TGTGCCAGCAGCCCAAGGGGACAGGAAAGGGGAAATACGCAGTATTTT
. TRBJ1-2 . TRBV11-2 CASSLSNHRGYGYTF TGTGCCAGCAGCTTAAGCAATCATCGCGGCTATGGCTACACCTTC
. TRBJ2-2 . TRBV10-3 CAINGGIPRGELFF TGTGCCATCAATGGAGGTATCCCTCGCGGGGAGCTGTTTTTT
TRBD2 TRBJ2-7 . TRBV3-1/TRBV3-2 CASREGLAGTYEQYF TGTGCCAGCAGGGAGGGACTAGCGGGGACCTACGAGCAGTACTTC
. TRBJ2-1 few TRBV28 CASTKLLGGEQFF TGTGCCAGCACCAAACTTCTAGGGGGTGAGCAGTTCTTC
. TRBJ1-3 . TRBV15 CATSRDYGNTIYF TGTGCCACCAGCAGGGACTATGGAAACACCATATATTTT
. TRBJ2-3 . TRBV2 CASKLVGVGDTQYF TGTGCCAGCAAATTGGTGGGAGTGGGAGATACGCAGTATTTT
. TRBJ1-4 . TRBV30 CAWSGAAWGEKLFF TGTGCCTGGAGTGGAGCAGCTTGGGGCGAAAAACTGTTTTTT
. TRBJ2-7 . TRBV28 CASSPSSSYEQYF TGTGCCAGCAGTCCCTCTTCAAGCTACGAGCAGTACTTC
. TRBJ2-3 . TRBV7-3 CASSSGVVTDTQYF TGTGCCAGCAGCTCCGGGGTCGTCACAGATACGCAGTATTTT
. TRBJ1-2 . TRBV19 CASSIDVLTGYGYTF TGTGCCAGTAGTATAGATGTACTGACAGGTTATGGCTACACCTTC
. TRBJ1-4 . TRBV19 CATQDGPNEKLFF TGTGCCACCCAGGACGGTCCTAATGAAAAACTGTTTTTT
. TRBJ2-7 . TRBV12-3/TRBV12-4 CASGIAAGYEQYF TGTGCCAGCGGAATAGCGGCTGGATACGAGCAGTACTTC
. TRBJ2-7 few TRBV14 CASSQVQGGYEQYF TGTGCCAGCAGCCAAGTGCAGGGGGGCTACGAGCAGTACTTC
. TRBJ2-7 . TRBV6-6 CASSYSYGVEQYF TGTGCCAGCAGTTACTCGTACGGGGTCGAGCAGTACTTC
TRBD2 TRBJ2-2 . TRBV19 CASSIPSGALNTGELFF TGTGCCAGTAGTATTCCTAGCGGGGCTTTAAACACCGGGGAGCTGTTTTTT
. TRBJ1-1 . TRBV19 CASSIQATNTEAFF TGTGCCAGTAGTATTCAGGCGACGAACACTGAAGCTTTCTTT
. TRBJ1-1 . TRBV7-9 CASSLQGVHTEAFF TGTGCCAGCAGCTTACAGGGTGTACACACTGAAGCTTTCTTT
TRBD1 TRBJ1-1 . TRBV24-1 CATNRGDGTEAFF TGTGCCACCAACAGGGGAGATGGCACTGAAGCTTTCTTT
TRBD1 TRBJ1-1 . TRBV6-5 CASSFQGANSEAFF TGTGCCAGCAGTTTTCAGGGGGCGAACAGTGAAGCTTTCTTT
. TRBJ2-1 . TRBV19 CATTRSFPSSYNEQFF TGTGCCACGACCCGTTCTTTTCCGAGCTCCTACAATGAGCAGTTCTTC
. TRBJ2-7 few TRBV9 CASSARGCETGRCEQYF TGTGCCAGCAGCGCGAGGGGTTGTGAGACAGGGAGGTGCGAGCAGTACTTC
TRBD2 TRBJ2-1 . TRBV25-1 CASSDLAGENYNEQFF TGTGCCAGCAGTGACCTAGCGGGAGAAAACTACAATGAGCAGTTCTTC
TRBD2 TRBJ2-1 . TRBV18 CASSPLGTSLRRNEQFF TGTGCCAGCTCACCACTTGGGACTAGCCTACGCAGGAATGAGCAGTTCTTC
. TRBJ1-6 . TRBV2 CASTGNGSPLHF TGTGCCAGCACGGGGAATGGGTCACCCCTCCACTTT
. TRBJ2-1 . TRBV11-3 CASSSTGTEQFF TGTGCCAGCAGTTCCACCGGGACAGAGCAGTTCTTC
. TRBJ1-1 few TRBV27 CASSFYMNTEAFF TGTGCCAGCAGTTTCTACATGAACACTGAAGCTTTCTTT
. TRBJ1-1 . TRBV19 CASRSPRANTEAFF TGTGCCAGTAGGTCCCCGAGGGCGAACACTGAAGCTTTCTTT
. TRBJ2-7 . TRBV19 CASRTDATWAYEQYF TGTGCCAGTAGAACCGACGCCACTTGGGCCTACGAGCAGTACTTC
. TRBJ2-7 . TRBV4-1 CASSFQGGYEQYF TGCGCCAGCAGCTTCCAGGGCGGGTACGAGCAGTACTTC
TRBD1 TRBJ2-4 . TRBV5-6 CASSRGQLENIQYF TGTGCCAGCAGCAGGGGACAGCTAGAAAACATTCAGTACTTC
. TRBJ2-2 . TRBV6-5 CASSYGQGGNTGELFF TGTGCCAGCAGTTACGGACAAGGCGGCAACACCGGGGAGCTGTTTTTT
. TRBJ2-2 . TRBV5-1 CASRDGNTGELFF TGCGCCAGCAGGGACGGGAACACCGGGGAGCTGTTTTTT
. TRBJ2-1 once TRBV7-2 CASSLGNNEQFF TGTGCCAGCAGCTTAGGGAACAATGAGCAGTTCTTC
. TRBJ2-4 . TRBV6-5 CASSPLGDIQYF TGTGCCAGCAGCCCCCTCGGGGACATTCAGTACTTC
. TRBJ2-5 . TRBV3-1/TRBV3-2 CASSHSQETQYF TGTGCCAGCAGCCATTCCCAAGAGACCCAGTACTTC
. TRBJ1-2 . TRBV30 CAWSADSSYGYTF TGTGCCTGGAGTGCGGACAGCTCCTATGGCTACACCTTC
TRBD2 TRBJ2-7 . TRBV9 CASSVGDGTTYEQYF TGTGCCAGCAGCGTAGGGGACGGGACTACCTACGAGCAGTACTTC
TRBD1 TRBJ1-1 . TRBV29-1 CSVYDRGTEAFF TGCAGCGTGTACGACAGGGGGACTGAAGCTTTCTTT
. TRBJ1-1 . TRBV7-9 CASSLVFSSENTEAFF TGTGCCAGCAGCTTGGTCTTTAGTTCCGAGAACACTGAAGCTTTCTTT
. TRBJ1-1 . TRBV18 CASSPRRSDTEAFF TGTGCCAGCTCACCACGGCGCTCGGACACTGAAGCTTTCTTT
. TRBJ1-2 . TRBV3-1/TRBV3-2 CASSQPSTGIYGYTF TGTGCCAGCAGCCAACCTTCAACAGGGATCTATGGCTACACCTTC
TRBD1 TRBJ2-3 . TRBV24-1 CATSEFPGQGRTDTQYF TGTGCCACCAGTGAATTTCCGGGACAGGGCCGCACAGATACGCAGTATTTT